Listed below are T cell receptor beta chains from one sample, sequenced in a study of cytotoxic CD8 clonotypes in ibrutinib-treated CLL. Here immunoSEQ multiplex PCR was the method, and the copy in TCRdb shows in-frame clones only, minus some. The sample records about 140,000 clones, 75% to 85% being singletons. The input for sequencing was PBMCs, taken after 36 months of ibrutinib treatment. Receptors originate from a human donor with chronic lymphocytic leukemia. The CDR3 runs from the conserved cysteine through the conserved F or W. The order of the fields is V gene, CDR3 protein.

>TRBV2
CASSGGDNYGYTF
>TRBV27
CASGIPGLLERGNGHEQFF
>TRBV6-6
CASSYSGGRANEQFF
>TRBV21-1
CASSKGLAETRLTYNEQFF
>TRBV29-1
CSVTGQGMNTEAFF
>TRBV19
CASRMSNTEAFF
>TRBV11-1
CASSSTGTGFDEQFF
>TRBV6-1
CASGLAGGAYNEQFF
>TRBV19
CASSKVSSGNTIYF
>TRBV5-1
CASRQRGGMETQYF
>TRBV19
CASSIDEQGGPYEQYF
>TRBV5-1
CASSLALGGPSTDTQYF
>TRBV5-4
CASSSGTGFFPGANVLTF
>TRBV6-1
CASSVELLTGELFF
>TRBV28
CASSPAGQATRYNEQFF
>TRBV11-2
CASSLDPGGGQETQYF
>TRBV5-4
CASSFIWSTNYGYTF
>TRBV6-1
CASSERDRGIGGYTF
>TRBV28
CASSLPPGNTEAFF
>TRBV2
CASLSLFEQYF
>TRBV19
CASSLTVSGANVLTF
>TRBV6-1
CASIPGDEAFF
>TRBV4-2
CASSQEGGHTDTQYF
>TRBV25-1
CASSASRDYFNEQFF
>TRBV7-6
CASSLEGGRPYTIYF
>TRBV18
CASSPSSRNTEAFF
>TRBV5-4
CASSRDPGPRYEQYF
>TRBV7-3
CASSFAPVGNTQYF
>TRBV5-1
CASSGDRGWTGELFF
>TRBV12-5
CASGFMRAYEQYF
>TRBV7-3
CASSFLGASTGELFF
>TRBV18
CASSPPGRLGNEQFF
>TRBV27
CASLDLGYGGDTQYF
>TRBV6-4
CASSEQGRNSPLHF
>TRBV21-1
CASSPQDNGEQYF
>TRBV6-5
CGLAVNRGVTEAFF
>TRBV10-2
CASSGRSGYTEAFF
>TRBV25-1
CASSESGGGVSTGELFF
>TRBV5-1
CASSLDLSDRVRYGYTF
>TRBV4-1
CASSQRRRPPIYTDTQYF
>TRBV5-6
CASSPDRVFSYEQYF
>TRBV5-1
CASSLGPRDGSGGGANTGELFF
>TRBV7-9
CASSPDRTGQPQHF
>TRBV2
CASSEGEAFF
>TRBV5-1
CASSQGQLNSPLHF
>TRBV18
CASSEQANTEAFF
>TRBV29-1
CSVGYSTYNEQFF
>TRBV7-8
CASSLRTGGNTGELFF
>TRBV7-6
CASSLNSYTGELFF
>TRBV5-4
CASSSTGATEQYF
>TRBV7-9
CAIQTSGITDTQYF